Detailed here is one TCR beta chain. The data were obtained in a study of control samples from healthy donors and cancer patients. This CDR3 is 14 amino acids long. Looked up from germline, CDR1 is SNHLY and CDR2 is FYNNEI. V lost 3 bases and J lost 6, with 9 bases in between. The assay was immunoSEQ multiplex PCR, and TCRdb's table has in-frame clones only and misses some. There are about 65,000 clones in the sample; less than 95% occur only once, and around 1.3% lies in the top ten. This TCR was recovered from a woman aged 45 to 65 with colorectal cancer. This sequence joins TRBV2 and TRBJ1-6, with a tentative D call TRBD1 (5 bases). What was sequenced was PBMCs. The CDR3 coding sequence is TGTGCCAGCAGTGAGCAGGGCCGTAATTCACCCCTCCACTTT. Translation gives CASSEQGRNSPLHF.